This TCR beta chain stems from a study of cytomegalovirus exposure and HLA in healthy donors. Study-level findings and limits: In a later analysis, several top co-occurrence clusters appeared linked to parvovirus B19, influenza, CMV and Epstein-Barr virus.

Primers included in the PCR were 60 Vbeta and 13 Jbeta primers. The repertoire was sequenced with immunoSEQ multiplex PCR; TCRdb's copy has only in-frame clones and lacks some. The sample consists of approximately 150,000 clones, 78% of them appearing once. CDR3 length equals 13 residues. The V gene lost 4 bases and the J gene lost 4 bases, with 10 bases spanning the gap. CDR1 and CDR2 (germline): SQVTM, ANQGSEA. About this clone itself: Its antigen is unidentified.

The receptor's source is a female donor in good health and CMV-seronegative. The V and J genes are TRBV29-1 and TRBJ2-2; D unclear. The specimen sequenced was PBMCs. The CDR3 DNA sequence: TGCAGCGTTGCTCCCCTATTCACCGGGGAGCTGTTTTTT. Protein product: CSVAPLFTGELFF.